Below, 27 T cell receptor beta chains from the same sample are listed, as sequenced in a study of blood T cells in healthy people across ages. The use of a sample-barcoded 5' primer and a J-beta primer mix characterized a second PCR of roughly 6 to 12 cycles. A single record per CDR3 protein comes from TCRdb applying MiXCR to the 5' RACE reads. The sample lists roughly 700,000 distinct CDR3 sequences; approximately 30% were seen once. The specimen was blood. The origin of the receptors is a woman older than 75 in good health.

This clonotype came up many times. The V gene is TRBV6-2 or TRBV6-3, the J gene TRBJ2-7, with 8 positions matching TRBD2. Losses at the gene ends were 6 bases for V and 4 bases for J; bases not matched to a gene: 11. The CDR3 spans 15 residues. The germline V gene encodes CDR1 MNHEY and CDR2 SVGEGT. CDR3 residues: CASRILLSGGYEQYF. DNA for the CDR3: TGTGCCAGCAGAATCCTTTTGAGCGGGGGTTACGAGCAGTACTTC.

The V gene is TRBV7-2, the J gene TRBJ2-1; 8 bases are a match to TRBD2. Germline V gene lookup returns CDR1 SGHTA and CDR2 FQGNSA. The CDR3 covers 19 residues. Trimming cost V 5 bases and J 4 bases; bases outside gene matches: 19. The CDR3 reads CASSDLSGTRPPRYNEQFF. The CDR3 region has the DNA TGTGCCAGCAGCGACCTTTCCGGGACTAGGCCACCGCGGTACAATGAGCAGTTCTTC.

This clonotype showed up many times. The V gene is TRBV11-2, the J gene TRBJ2-7; a possible D gene is TRBD2 (6 bases). The V gene lost 5 bases and the J gene lost 3 bases, with 20 bases spanning the gap. The CDR3 loop spans 16 amino acids. Germline-derived CDR1 and CDR2 are SGHAT and FQNNGV. The chain's CDR3 is CASSPLNWRGSYEQYF. DNA of the CDR3: TGTGCCAGCAGCCCCCTAAACTGGCGGGGAAGCTACGAGCAGTACTTC.

The V gene is TRBV6-2 or TRBV6-3, the J gene TRBJ2-4; either TRBD1 or TRBD2 may fit D (5 bases each). The J call may be incorrect, as the DNA end agrees better with TRBJ2-5. Germline V gene lookup returns CDR1 MNHEY and CDR2 SVGEGT. The length of the CDR3 is 14 residues. CDR3 bases: TGTGCCAGCAGCCCCCCGGACTGGGGGGAGACCCAGTACTTC. Its translation: CASSPPDWGETQYF.

The J gene is TRBJ2-1, the V gene TRBV20-1; 12 nucleotides agree with TRBD2. The CDR3 sequence is 14 residues long. V lost 6 bases, J lost 9 bases, and 9 bases stayed unmatched. CDR1 and CDR2 from the germline V gene are DFQATT and SNEGSKA (reference sequence). The CDR3 DNA follows: TGCAGTGCGAGGCTAGCGGGAGGGCCGGGTGAGCAGTTCTTC. Protein product: CSARLAGGPGEQFF.

The chain is built from TRBV6-1 and TRBJ1-5; D is ambiguous. Trimming took 3 bases from V and 5 from J, leaving 8 bases between them. The CDR3 loop spans 13 amino acids. Germline lookup yields CDR1 MNHNS and CDR2 SASEGT. The CDR3 sequence is CASSDSQYQPQHF. In DNA, the CDR3 is TGTGCCAGCAGTGATTCTCAATATCAGCCCCAGCATTTT.

This clonotype was observed many times. The chain recombines TRBV20-1 with TRBJ2-1, with 8 bases aligning to TRBD2. The J segment lost 6 bases and the V segment lost 5 bases, leaving 6 bases of the junction unmatched. CDR1 is DFQATT, CDR2 SNEGSKA, per germline (reference sequence). The CDR3 has 13 amino acids. CDR3 sequence: CSAHGGERNEQFF. The CDR3 DNA follows: TGCAGTGCTCACGGGGGGGAACGCAATGAGCAGTTCTTC.

The chain couples TRBV6-1 to TRBJ1-2, with 7 bases lining up with TRBD1. This CDR3 is built from 15 residues. V shed 5 bases, J shed 3 bases, and the junction held 9 bases outside the gene matches. Germline V gene lookup returns CDR1 MNHNS and CDR2 SASEGT. CDR3 protein: CASSPSRGDHYGYTF. CDR3 nucleotide sequence: TGTGCCAGCAGTCCTAGCAGGGGGGACCACTATGGCTACACCTTC.

The gene calls are TRBV9 and TRBJ1-1, with D unresolved. CDR3 size: 14 residues. Trimming stripped 0 bases from V and 6 bases from J, with 12 bases between. CDR1 is SGDLS and CDR2 is YYNGEE in the germline V gene. The CDR3 DNA sequence: TGTGCCAGCAGCGTAGACTCGTTTGGGGCTGAAGCTTTCTTT. Translated, it gives CASSVDSFGAEAFF.

In this sample, this clonotype turned up a few times. A clone one base away is much larger, so this may be a read error. V gene TRBV7-2 combines with J gene TRBJ2-7, with 8 bases that match TRBD1. CDR3 length: 16 residues. The ends lost 0 bases at V and 2 bases at J; junction bases unmatched: 6. CDR1 and CDR2 (germline): SGHTA, FQGNSA. The CDR3 bases are TGTGCCAGCAGCTTAGCAGGGACAGGAAGCGCCTACGAGCAGTACTTC. Translating gives CASSLAGTGSAYEQYF.

Details on this clonotype: A read error is possible here, since a much larger clone lies one base away. The chain employs TRBV20-1 and TRBJ2-1; D remains ambiguous. This CDR3 spans 16 amino acids. Trimming cost V 6 bases and J 2 bases, with 20 bases left between them. The germline V gene encodes CDR1 DFQATT and CDR2 SNEGSKA (reference sequence). CDR3 sequence reads: CSASPPGGYAYNEQFF. In DNA, the CDR3 is TGCAGTGCCTCTCCTCCGGGCGGTTACGCCTACAATGAGCAGTTCTTC.

In this sample, this clonotype turned up many times. The rearrangement joins TRBV7-2 to TRBJ2-3; D gene unclear. Germline V lookup: CDR1 SGHTA, CDR2 FQGNSA. V dropped 3 bases and J dropped 5 bases, with 9 bases sitting between them. The CDR3 sequence is 13 residues long. CDR3 protein: CASSFYQRDTQYF. CDR3 nucleotides: TGTGCCAGCAGCTTCTACCAAAGAGATACGCAGTATTTT.

This chain joins TRBV4-1 and TRBJ1-2; 9 bases map to TRBD1. V shed 8 bases and J 3 bases; nucleotides not matched to a gene: 13. This CDR3 is 16 amino acids long. Germline V CDR1 and CDR2: MGHRA, YSYEKL. CDR3 sequence reads: CASSLGGTGMDYGYTF. DNA of the CDR3: TGCGCCAGCTCTCTTGGTGGGACAGGGATGGACTATGGCTACACCTTC.

In this sample, this clonotype turned up many times. The chain links TRBV28 to TRBJ2-7; maybe TRBD1 (6 bases). The CDR3 has 12 residues. Germline V gives CDR1 MDHEN, CDR2 SYDVKM. V lost 9 bases to trimming and J lost 2 bases, with 11 bases between them. CDR3 coding DNA: TGTGCCAGTTCACAGGGCACCTACGAGCAGTACTTC. This translates into CASSQGTYEQYF.

As concerns this clonotype: A clone one base away is much larger, so this may be a read error. The V call is TRBV20-1, the J call TRBJ1-2; D is ambiguous. Germline CDR1 DFQATT, CDR2 SNEGSKA (reference sequence). CDR3 length equals 15 residues. In DNA form, the CDR3 reads TGCGGTGCCAAGACGGGAGCAGGACTTAACTATGGCTACACCTTC. Translated, it gives CGAKTGAGLNYGYTF.

At least ten counts were recorded for this clonotype. The chain couples TRBV29-1 to TRBJ2-6; 8 nucleotides match TRBD1. In germline, CDR1 is SQVTM, CDR2 ANQGSEA. V lost 8 bases, J lost 4 bases, and 10 bases stayed unmatched. The CDR3 sequence is 15 residues long. The CDR3 DNA is TGCAGCATTGGGCAGGGGGCATTGGGGGCCAACGTCCTGACTTTC. Translation gives CSIGQGALGANVLTF. Looking up the rest from reference TRBV29-1 and TRBJ2-6 gives the full variable domain: SAVISQKPSRDICQRGTSLTIQCQVDSQVTMMFWYRQQPGQSLTLIATANQGSEATYESGFVIDKFPISRPNLTFSTLTVSNMSPEDSSIYLCSIGQGALGANVLTFGAGSRLTVL.

J is TRBJ2-5 and V is TRBV7-9; D perhaps matches TRBD2 (5 bases). Trimming stripped 6 bases from V and 5 bases from J, with 19 bases between. The V gene's germline CDR1 is SEHNR and CDR2 FQNEAQ (reference sequence). CDR3 length: 15 residues. CDR3 loop: CASSYSAPRRETQYF. Written as DNA, the CDR3 is TGTGCCAGCAGTTATAGCGCCCCTCGGCGGGAGACCCAGTACTTC. Together with reference TRBV7-9 and TRBJ2-5, the CDR3 gives the full variable domain: DTGVSQNPRHKITKRGQNVTFRCDPISEHNRLYWYRQTLGQGPEFLTYFQNEAQLEKSRLLSDRFSAERPKGSFSTLEIQRTEQGDSAMYLCASSYSAPRRETQYFGPGTRLLVL.

This clonotype has at least ten counts. This chain connects TRBV9 to TRBJ2-1, with 8 bases identical to TRBD2. The CDR3 is 16 residues long. The V gene's germline CDR1 is SGDLS and CDR2 YYNGEE. V dropped 4 bases and J dropped 7; count of bases not matched to a gene: 13. CDR3 sequence: CASSLFSGGAVNEQFF. The CDR3 nucleotides read TGTGCCAGCAGCCTTTTCTCCGGGGGGGCGGTTAATGAGCAGTTCTTC.

The chain joins TRBV20-1 to TRBJ1-2; tentatively, D is TRBD1 (5 bases). CDR1 is DFQATT and CDR2 is SNEGSKA in the germline V gene (reference sequence). The CDR3 consists of 11 residues. The ends were cut back, 6 bases at V and 8 bases at J, with 13 bases in the middle. This chain's CDR3 is CSAGGGKGYTF. The CDR3 DNA reads as TGCAGTGCCGGGGGAGGGAAAGGCTACACCTTC.

This clonotype was picked up a small number of times. The rearrangement links TRBV12-3 or TRBV12-4 to TRBJ1-5, with D unclear. V was shortened by 5 bases and J by 3 bases, with 11 bases between the two germline ends. This CDR3 is built from 14 residues. The CDR3 nucleotides are TGTGCCAGCAGTCCTCAGGCAGACAATCAGCCCCAGCATTTT. It codes for CASSPQADNQPQHF.

This clonotype was seen at least ten times. This chain uses TRBV11-1 with TRBJ2-3, with no clear D. The V and J ends lost 2 bases and 4 bases respectively, with 10 bases between them. Germline CDR1 SGHAT, CDR2 FQDESV (reference sequence). There are 14 residues in the CDR3. The CDR3 spells CASSLTARADTQYF. CDR3 DNA: TGTGCCAGCAGCTTAACGGCTAGAGCAGATACGCAGTATTTT.

Worth noting for this clonotype: No conserved phenylalanine or tryptophan ends this CDR3, so it is likely a read error. The rearrangement uses TRBV5-1 and TRBJ1-1, with D unresolved. The CDR3 sequence is 14 residues long. The germline V gene encodes CDR1 SGHRS and CDR2 YFSETQ. The V and J ends lost 0 bases and 0 bases respectively, with 6 bases between them. The CDR3 DNA sequence: TGCGCCAGCAGCTTGGCCTCGATGAACACTGAAGCTTTCTGT. Protein sequence: CASSLASMNTEAFC.

V is TRBV5-1 and J is TRBJ2-2, with a tentative D call TRBD1 (5 bases). Germline loops: CDR1 SGHRS, CDR2 YFSETQ. This CDR3 is 15 amino acids long. Deletions cut 0 bases from V and 6 bases from J, with 12 bases between. The DNA of the CDR3 is TGCGCCAGCAGCTTGGGCGCCAGGGAAGCCGGGGAGCTGTTTTTT. This sequence encodes CASSLGAREAGELFF. Complete variable domain (other parts from reference TRBV5-1 and TRBJ2-2): KAGVTQTPRYLIKTRGQQVTLSCSPISGHRSVSWYQQTPGQGLQFLFEYFSETQRNKGNFPGRFSGRQFSNSRSEMNVSTLELGDSALYLCASSLGAREAGELFFGEGSRLTVL.

This clonotype was observed at least ten times. The rearrangement links TRBV7-9 to TRBJ2-1, with 10 bases identical to TRBD1. Germline values: CDR1 SEHNR, CDR2 FQNEAQ (reference sequence). V shed 4 bases, J shed 0 bases, and the junction held 0 bases outside the gene matches. This CDR3 is 15 amino acids long. CDR3 coding DNA: TGTGCCAGCAGCTGGACAGGGGGCTCCTACAATGAGCAGTTCTTC. Translating it yields CASSWTGGSYNEQFF.

This clonotype was seen at least ten times. V gene TRBV6-6 combines with J gene TRBJ2-7; TRBD1 matches at 7 bases. The CDR3 is 16 residues long. Germline CDR1 MNHNY, CDR2 SVGAGI (reference sequence). The V and J ends lost 7 bases and 0 bases, in that order; junction bases with no gene match: 12. The CDR3 spells CASMGTASLHSYEQYF. CDR3 coding DNA: TGTGCCAGCATGGGGACAGCCTCACTTCACTCCTACGAGCAGTACTTC.

Concerning this clonotype itself: At one of its ends the junction is not consistent with the germline gene, which may arise from a read error. The CDR3 DNA reads TGCGCCAGCAGTACTACAGGGACGGCCGGGGAGCGGTTTTTT. Translation gives CASSTTGTAGERFF. This rearrangement joins TRBV5-1 to TRBJ2-2, with D perhaps matching TRBD1 (6 bases). Germline CDR1 and CDR2: SGHRS and YFSETQ. The CDR3 length is 14 residues.

V gene TRBV7-9 combines with J gene TRBJ2-1, with 8 bases identical to TRBD2. Germline CDR1 and CDR2: SEHNR and FQNEAQ (reference sequence). Losses at the gene ends were 4 bases for V and 10 bases for J; bases not matched to a gene: 6. CDR3 length equals 13 residues. The CDR3 sequence: CASSSAGGREQFF. The CDR3 region has the DNA TGTGCCAGCAGCTCCGCGGGGGGTCGGGAGCAGTTCTTC.